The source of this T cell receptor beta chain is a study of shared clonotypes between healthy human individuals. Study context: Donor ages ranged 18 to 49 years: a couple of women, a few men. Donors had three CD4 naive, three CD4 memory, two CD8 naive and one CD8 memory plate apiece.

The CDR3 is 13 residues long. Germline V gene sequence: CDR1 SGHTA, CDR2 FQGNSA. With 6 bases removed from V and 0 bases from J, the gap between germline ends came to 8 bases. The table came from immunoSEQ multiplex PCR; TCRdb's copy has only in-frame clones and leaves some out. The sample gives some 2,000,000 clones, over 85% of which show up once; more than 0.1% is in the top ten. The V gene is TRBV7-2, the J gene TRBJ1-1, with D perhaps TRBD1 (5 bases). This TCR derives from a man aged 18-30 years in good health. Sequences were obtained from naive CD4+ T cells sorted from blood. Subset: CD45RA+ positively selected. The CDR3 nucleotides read TGTGCCAGCAGTCGGGGGGTGAACACTGAAGCTTTCTTT. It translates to CASSRGVNTEAFF. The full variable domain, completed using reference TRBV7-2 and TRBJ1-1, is GAGVSQSPSNKVTEKGKDVELRCDPISGHTALYWYRQSLGQGLEFLIYFQGNSAPDKSGLPSDRFSAERTGGSVSTLTIQRTQQEDSAVYLCASSRGVNTEAFFGQGTRLTVV.